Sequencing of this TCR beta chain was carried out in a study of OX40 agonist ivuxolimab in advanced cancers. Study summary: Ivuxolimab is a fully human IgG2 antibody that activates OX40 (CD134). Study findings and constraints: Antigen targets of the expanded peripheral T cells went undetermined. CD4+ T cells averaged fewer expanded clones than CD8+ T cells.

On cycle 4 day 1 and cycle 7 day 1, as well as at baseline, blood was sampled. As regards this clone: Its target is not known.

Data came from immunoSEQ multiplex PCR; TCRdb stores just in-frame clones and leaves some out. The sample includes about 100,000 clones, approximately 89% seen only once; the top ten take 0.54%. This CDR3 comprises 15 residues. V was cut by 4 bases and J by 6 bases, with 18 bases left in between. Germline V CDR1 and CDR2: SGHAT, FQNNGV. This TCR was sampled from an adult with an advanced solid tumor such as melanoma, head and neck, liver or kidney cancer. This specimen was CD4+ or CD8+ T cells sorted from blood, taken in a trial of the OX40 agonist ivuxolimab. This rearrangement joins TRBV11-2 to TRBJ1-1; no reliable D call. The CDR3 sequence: CASSSQAGPPAEAFF. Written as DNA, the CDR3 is TGTGCCAGCAGCTCCCAGGCGGGCCCCCCCGCTGAAGCTTTCTTT.